These T cell receptor beta chains were read from a single sample in a study of OX40 agonist ivuxolimab in advanced cancers. The protocol was immunoSEQ multiplex PCR, while the TCRdb copy is restricted to in-frame clones and leaves out a portion. In the table there are approximately 13,000 clones, approximately 87% of which are singletons. The sample consisted of CD4+ or CD8+ T cells sorted from blood, taken in a trial of the OX40 agonist ivuxolimab. These receptors originate from an adult with an advanced solid tumor such as melanoma, head and neck, liver or kidney cancer. The CDR3 runs from the conserved cysteine through the conserved F or W. A D gene is named only where the DNA matches it firmly. For some rows the clone size is stated as once, few or many, or as a class when expanded; others skip it.

D gene	clone size	V gene	J gene	CDR3 DNA	CDR3 protein
TRBD1	NA	TRBV14	TRBJ2-7	TGTGCCAGCAGCCAGAGGTGGGATTCCGGGACAGGGGCCAACGAGCAGTACTTC	CASSQRWDSGTGANEQYF
NA	once	TRBV28	TRBJ2-1	TGTGCCAGCAGTTTCTCCACAACTCTAACAAAATACAATGAGCAGTTCTTC	CASSFSTTLTKYNEQFF
NA	NA	TRBV28	TRBJ1-2	TGTGCCAGCAGTTTATCTAGGGGAATTGATCGTGGCTACACCTTC	CASSLSRGIDRGYTF
TRBD1	once	TRBV4-1	TRBJ2-5	TGCGCCAGCAGCCAACCACAGGGGGCGGGGGAGACCCAGTACTTC	CASSQPQGAGETQYF
NA	NA	TRBV11-2	TRBJ1-4	TGTGCCAGCAGCTTAAAGTCCGCAAAGAGTAATGAAAAACTGTTTTTT	CASSLKSAKSNEKLFF
TRBD1	NA	TRBV11-1	TRBJ2-3	TGTGCCAGCAGCTTCGACTCGGGCAGGGGGCGAGCAGATACGCAGTATTTT	CASSFDSGRGRADTQYF
TRBD1	NA	TRBV2	TRBJ2-7	TGTGCCAGCAGTGACGGACTGGACAGGGTTACCGACGAGCAGTACTTC	CASSDGLDRVTDEQYF
NA	once	TRBV30	TRBJ2-6	TGTGCCTGGAGTATAGGGTCTGGGGCCAACGTCCTGACTTTC	CAWSIGSGANVLTF
TRBD1	NA	TRBV14	TRBJ1-1	TGTGCCAGCAGCCCCTTTTTGAGGACAGGTGGCACTGAAGCTTTCTTT	CASSPFLRTGGTEAFF
TRBD1	NA	TRBV2	TRBJ2-6	TGTGCCAGCAGTGGGGGACAGTCCCGAGTTAGGGCCAACGTCCTGACTTTC	CASSGGQSRVRANVLTF
TRBD1	NA	TRBV27	TRBJ2-3	TGTGCCAGCAGTTTACTCCCGGGACAGGCAGGGGATACGCAGTATTTT	CASSLLPGQAGDTQYF